The source of this TCR beta chain is a study of Ad26.COV2.S vaccination and SARS-CoV-2 variants. The wider study: Ad26.COV2.S, an intramuscular injection, was given once or twice 56 days apart.

The study, taken as a whole, reports: Vaccinees reportedly had broad spike-specific CD8+ and CD4+ T cell responses.

As to this clone: The antigen is undetermined.

Trimming removed 1 base from V and 8 bases from J, with 9 bases in between. The CDR3 runs 13 residues. Germline CDR1 and CDR2: SGHTA and FQGNSA. The treatment is: around 19 received Ad26.COV2.S at low or high dose, single or two shots; 5 received placebo; per-sample allocation not given. Sampling happened 63 days after the first vaccine or placebo injection. An Ad26 vector was used to express Wuhan-strain SARS-CoV-2 spike as the vaccine. Sequencing used immunoSEQ multiplex PCR; TCRdb keeps in-frame clones, though not all of them. This sample has roughly 400,000 clones, with about 90% found just once. The chain carries TRBV7-2 and TRBJ2-1; TRBD1 is a possible D gene (6 bases). Sequenced material: peripheral blood, taken in a trial of Ad26.COV2.S vaccine versus placebo. This clonotype was sampled from a person between 18 and 60 years old who received the Ad26.COV2.S COVID-19 vaccine or a placebo. CDR3 protein: CASSLGGRYEQFF. The CDR3 DNA reads as TGTGCCAGCAGCTTAGGGGGGCGGTATGAGCAGTTCTTC.